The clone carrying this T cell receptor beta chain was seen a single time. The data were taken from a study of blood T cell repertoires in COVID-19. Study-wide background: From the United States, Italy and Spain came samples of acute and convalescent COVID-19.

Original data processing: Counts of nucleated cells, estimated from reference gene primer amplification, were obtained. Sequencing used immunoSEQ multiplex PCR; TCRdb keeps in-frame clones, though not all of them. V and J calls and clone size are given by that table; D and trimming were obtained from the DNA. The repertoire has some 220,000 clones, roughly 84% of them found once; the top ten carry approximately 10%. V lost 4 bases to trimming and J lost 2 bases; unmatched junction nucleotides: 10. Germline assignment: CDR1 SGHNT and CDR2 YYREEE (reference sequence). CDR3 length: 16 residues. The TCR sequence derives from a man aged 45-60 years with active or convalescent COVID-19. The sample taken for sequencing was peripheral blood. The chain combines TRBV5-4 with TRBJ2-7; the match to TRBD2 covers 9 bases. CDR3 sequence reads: CASSPSGSGGTYEQYF. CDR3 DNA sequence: TGTGCCAGCAGCCCGTCGGGTAGCGGGGGTACCTACGAGCAGTACTTC.